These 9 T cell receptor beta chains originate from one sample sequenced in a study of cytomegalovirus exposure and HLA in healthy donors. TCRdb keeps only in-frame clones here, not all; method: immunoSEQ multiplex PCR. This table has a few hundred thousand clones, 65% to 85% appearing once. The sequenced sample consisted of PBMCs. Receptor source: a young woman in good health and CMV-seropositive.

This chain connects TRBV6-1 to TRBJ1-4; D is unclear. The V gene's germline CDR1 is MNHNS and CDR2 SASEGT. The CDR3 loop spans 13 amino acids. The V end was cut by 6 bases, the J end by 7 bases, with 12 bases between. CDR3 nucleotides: TGTGCCAGCAGAACCGGTGCTGCTGAAAAACTGTTTTTT. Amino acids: CASRTGAAEKLFF.

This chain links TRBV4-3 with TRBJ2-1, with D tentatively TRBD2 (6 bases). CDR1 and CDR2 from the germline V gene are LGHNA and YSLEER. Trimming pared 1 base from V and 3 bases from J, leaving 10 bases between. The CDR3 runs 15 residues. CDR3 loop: CASSQASSVYNEQFF. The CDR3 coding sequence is TGCGCCAGCAGCCAAGCGTCTAGCGTCTACAATGAGCAGTTCTTC.

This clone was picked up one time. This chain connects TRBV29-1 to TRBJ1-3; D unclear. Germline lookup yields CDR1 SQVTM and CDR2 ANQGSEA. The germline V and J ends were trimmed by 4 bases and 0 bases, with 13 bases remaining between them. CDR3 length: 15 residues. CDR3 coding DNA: TGCAGCGTTGTGGGCAGCAGCCCCTCTGGAAACACCATATATTTT. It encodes CSVVGSSPSGNTIYF.

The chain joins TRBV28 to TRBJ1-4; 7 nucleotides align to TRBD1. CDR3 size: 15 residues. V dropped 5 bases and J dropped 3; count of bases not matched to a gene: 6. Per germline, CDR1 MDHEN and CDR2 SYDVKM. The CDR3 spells CASSIDRESNEKLFF. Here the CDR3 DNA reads TGTGCCAGCAGTATCGACAGGGAGTCTAATGAAAAACTGTTTTTT.

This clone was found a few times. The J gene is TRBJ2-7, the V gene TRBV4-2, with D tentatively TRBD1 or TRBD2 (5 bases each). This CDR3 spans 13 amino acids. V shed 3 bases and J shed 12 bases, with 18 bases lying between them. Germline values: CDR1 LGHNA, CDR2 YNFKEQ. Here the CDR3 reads CASSQGPASSPYF. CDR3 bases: TGTGCCAGCAGCCAGGGGCCTGCCTCTAGCCCGTACTTC.

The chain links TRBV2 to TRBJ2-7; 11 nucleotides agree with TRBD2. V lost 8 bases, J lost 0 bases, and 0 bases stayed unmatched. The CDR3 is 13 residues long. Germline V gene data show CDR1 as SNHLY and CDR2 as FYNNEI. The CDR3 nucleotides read TGTGCCAGCCTAGCGGGAGGCTCCTACGAGCAGTACTTC. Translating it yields CASLAGGSYEQYF.

CDR3 coding DNA: TGTGCCAGCAGCGAACTAGCGGCAGCCCCCTCCTACAATGAGCAGTTCTTC. Its protein is CASSELAAAPSYNEQFF. This chain links TRBV11-2 with TRBJ2-1, with 8 bases matching TRBD2. This CDR3 region has 17 residues. Germline CDR1 is SGHAT and CDR2 is FQNNGV. The ends lost 5 bases at V and 0 bases at J; junction bases unmatched: 9.

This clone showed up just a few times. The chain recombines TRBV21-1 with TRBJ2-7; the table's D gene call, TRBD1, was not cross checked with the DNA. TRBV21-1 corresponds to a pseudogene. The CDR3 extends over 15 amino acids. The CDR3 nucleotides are TGTGCCAGCAGCACTCGCCATCGGACAGGGCGCGAGCAGTACTTC. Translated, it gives CASSTRHRTGREQYF.

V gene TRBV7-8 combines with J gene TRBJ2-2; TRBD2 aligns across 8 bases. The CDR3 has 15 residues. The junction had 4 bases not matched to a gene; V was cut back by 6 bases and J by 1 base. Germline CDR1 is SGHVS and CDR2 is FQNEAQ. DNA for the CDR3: TGTGCCAGCAGTCGCAGCGGGGGGAACACCGGGGAGCTGTTTTTT. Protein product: CASSRSGGNTGELFF.